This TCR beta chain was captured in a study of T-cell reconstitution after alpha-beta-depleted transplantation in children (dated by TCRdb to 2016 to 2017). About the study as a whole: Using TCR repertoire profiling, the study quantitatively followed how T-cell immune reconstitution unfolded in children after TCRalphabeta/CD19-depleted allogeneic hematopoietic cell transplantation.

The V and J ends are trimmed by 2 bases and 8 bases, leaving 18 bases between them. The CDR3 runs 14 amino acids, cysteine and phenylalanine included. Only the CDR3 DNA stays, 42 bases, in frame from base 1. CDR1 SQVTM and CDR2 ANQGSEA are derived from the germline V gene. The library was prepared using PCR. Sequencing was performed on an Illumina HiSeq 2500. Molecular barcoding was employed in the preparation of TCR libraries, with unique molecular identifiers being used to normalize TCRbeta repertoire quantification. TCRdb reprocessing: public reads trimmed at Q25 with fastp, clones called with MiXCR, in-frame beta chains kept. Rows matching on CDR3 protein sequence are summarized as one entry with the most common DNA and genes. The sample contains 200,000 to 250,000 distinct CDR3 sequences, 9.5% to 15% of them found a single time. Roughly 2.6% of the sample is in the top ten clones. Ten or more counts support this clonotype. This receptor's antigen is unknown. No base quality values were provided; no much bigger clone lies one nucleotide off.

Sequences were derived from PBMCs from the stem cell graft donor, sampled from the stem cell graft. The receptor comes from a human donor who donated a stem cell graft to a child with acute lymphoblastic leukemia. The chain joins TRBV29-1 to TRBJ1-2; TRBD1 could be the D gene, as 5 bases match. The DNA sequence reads TGCAGCGTTGAACGGGGCAGGGCGGCCGGCGGCTACACCTTC. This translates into CSVERGRAAGGYTF.